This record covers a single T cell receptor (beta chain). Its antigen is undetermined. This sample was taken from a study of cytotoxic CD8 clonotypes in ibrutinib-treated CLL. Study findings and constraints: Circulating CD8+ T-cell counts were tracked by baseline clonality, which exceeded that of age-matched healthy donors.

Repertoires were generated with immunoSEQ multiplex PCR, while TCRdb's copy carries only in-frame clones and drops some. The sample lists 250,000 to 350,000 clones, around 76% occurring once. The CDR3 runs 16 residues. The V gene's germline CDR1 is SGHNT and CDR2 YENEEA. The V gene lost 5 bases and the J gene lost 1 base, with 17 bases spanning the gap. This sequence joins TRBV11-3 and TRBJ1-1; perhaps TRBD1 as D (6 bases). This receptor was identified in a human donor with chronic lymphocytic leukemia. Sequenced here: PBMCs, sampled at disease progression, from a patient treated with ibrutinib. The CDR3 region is CASSPPRGAGNTEAFF. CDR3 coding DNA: TGTGCCAGCAGCCCCCCACGGGGGGCCGGGAACACTGAAGCTTTCTTT.